The 3 T cell receptor beta chains presented below share a single source sample, sequenced in a study of T cell responses to AZD1222 COVID-19 vaccine (dated by TCRdb to the early 2020s). In the paper's terms, the time point label means: baseline before first vaccination. Receptors were amplified or captured by the immunoSEQ multiplex PCR assay. Imported from immuneACCESS, the table was reduced by TCRdb to in-frame sequences with V and J called. These copies leave out some clones; in studies compared against another copy, an unresolved V gene accounts for under half, and the cause of the remainder is not known. Here the sample has more than 110,000 clones; over 90% occur a single time. Clones ranked in the top ten supply over 4% of the sample. The specimen was peripheral blood, collected on day 0 of AZD1222 vaccination. All receptors derive from an adult in good health.

The chain is built from TRBV30 and TRBJ2-2, with 9 positions matching TRBD2. The ends lost 4 bases at V and 0 bases at J; junction bases unmatched: 0. CDR3 length: 14 residues. The germline V gene has CDR1 GTSNPN and CDR2 SVGIG (reference sequence). CDR3 amino acids: CAWTSGANTGELFF. In nucleotides, the CDR3 is TGTGCCTGGACTAGCGGGGCGAACACCGGGGAGCTGTTTTTT.

The V and J genes are TRBV18 and TRBJ1-5; 10 bases map to TRBD1. The germline V gene encodes CDR1 KGHSH and CDR2 LQKENI. This CDR3 region has 15 residues. The J segment lost 7 bases and the V segment lost 0 bases, leaving 3 bases of the junction unmatched. This CDR3 is CASSPPGTGEQPQHF. CDR3 DNA: TGTGCCAGCTCACCACCCGGGACAGGGGAACAGCCCCAGCATTTT. Together with reference TRBV18 and TRBJ1-5, the CDR3 gives the full variable domain: NAGVMQNPRHLVRRRGQEARLRCSPMKGHSHVYWYRQLPEEGLKFMVYLQKENIIDESGMPKERFSAEFPKEGPSILRIQQVVRGDSAAYFCASSPPGTGEQPQHFGDGTRLSIL.

The chain combines TRBV19 with TRBJ2-3, with D possibly matching TRBD2 (5 bases). Germline values: CDR1 LNHDA, CDR2 SQIVND (reference sequence). Trimming took 2 bases from V and 0 from J, leaving 12 bases between them. The CDR3 extends over 16 amino acids. Here the CDR3 reads CASSIWLATSTDTQYF. The CDR3 DNA is TGTGCCAGTAGTATATGGCTAGCTACTAGCACAGATACGCAGTATTTT.